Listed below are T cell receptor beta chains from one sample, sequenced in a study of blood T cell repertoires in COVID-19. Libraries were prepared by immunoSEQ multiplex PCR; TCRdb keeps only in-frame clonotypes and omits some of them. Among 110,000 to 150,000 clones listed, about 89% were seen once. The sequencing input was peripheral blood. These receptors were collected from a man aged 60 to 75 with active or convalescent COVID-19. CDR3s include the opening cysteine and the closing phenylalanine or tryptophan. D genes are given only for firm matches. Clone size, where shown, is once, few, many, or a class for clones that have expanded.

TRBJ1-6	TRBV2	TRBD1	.	CASRRDRGRSPLHF	TGTGCCAGCAGGCGGGACAGGGGGCGTTCACCCCTCCACTTT
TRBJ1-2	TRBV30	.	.	CAWSPQGFYGYTF	TGTGCCTGGAGTCCCCAGGGCTTTTATGGCTACACCTTC
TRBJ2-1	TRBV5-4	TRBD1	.	CASSLFTGGYNEQFF	TGTGCCAGCAGCTTGTTCACAGGGGGCTACAATGAGCAGTTCTTC
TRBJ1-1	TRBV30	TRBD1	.	CAWRRQGRNTEAFF	TGTGCCTGGAGAAGACAGGGAAGGAACACTGAAGCTTTCTTT
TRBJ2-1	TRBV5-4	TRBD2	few	CASSMPGLAGYNEQFF	TGTGCCAGCAGCATGCCGGGACTAGCGGGATACAATGAGCAGTTCTTC
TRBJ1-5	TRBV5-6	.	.	CASSFLGGQPQHF	TGTGCCAGCAGCTTCCTGGGAGGACAGCCCCAGCATTTT
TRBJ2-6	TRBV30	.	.	CAWSPRVGGANVLTF	TGTGCCTGGAGTCCCCGGGTTGGTGGGGCCAACGTCCTGACTTTC
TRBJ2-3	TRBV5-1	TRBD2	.	CASSSERDLDTDTQYF	TGCGCCAGCAGCTCTGAGCGGGACCTGGACACAGATACGCAGTATTTT
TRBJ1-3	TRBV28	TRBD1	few	CASSFQGVDRNTIYF	TGTGCCAGCAGTTTTCAGGGGGTGGATCGAAACACCATATATTTT
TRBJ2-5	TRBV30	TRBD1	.	CAWTPGGVRETQYF	TGTGCCTGGACCCCAGGGGGAGTAAGGGAGACCCAGTACTTC
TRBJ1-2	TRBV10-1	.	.	CASSKLPRRGYGYTF	TGCGCCAGCAGTAAACTACCTCGGAGGGGCTATGGCTACACCTTC
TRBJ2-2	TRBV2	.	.	CASSAPGVRATGELFF	TGTGCCAGCAGCGCACCAGGGGTACGCGCCACCGGGGAGCTGTTTTTT
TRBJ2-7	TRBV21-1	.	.	CASSKVKSYEQYF	TGTGCCAGCAGCAAAGTAAAATCCTACGAGCAGTACTTC
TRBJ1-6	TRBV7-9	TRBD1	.	CASSSPGQYNSPLHF	TGTGCCAGCAGCTCCCCGGGACAGTATAATTCACCCCTCCACTTT
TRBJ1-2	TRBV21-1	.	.	CASPTNWTDQYSYGYTF	TGTGCCAGCCCAACGAATTGGACAGACCAATATTCCTATGGCTACACCTTC
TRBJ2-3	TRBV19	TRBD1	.	CASSPRTGGNADTQYF	TGTGCCAGTAGTCCCCGGACAGGGGGCAACGCAGATACGCAGTATTTT
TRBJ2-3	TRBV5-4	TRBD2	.	CASSLAGTTDTQYF	TGTGCCAGCAGCCTAGCGGGAACCACAGATACGCAGTATTTT
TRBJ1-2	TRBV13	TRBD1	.	CASSRQGLDYGYTF	TGTGCCAGCAGTCGACAGGGGTTGGACTATGGCTACACCTTC
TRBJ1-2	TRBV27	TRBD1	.	CATLSGQGHGYTF	TGTGCCACCCTGTCAGGACAGGGTCATGGCTACACCTTC
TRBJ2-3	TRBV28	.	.	CASSPGGSTDTQYF	TGTGCCAGCAGCCCCGGGGGTAGCACAGATACGCAGTATTTT
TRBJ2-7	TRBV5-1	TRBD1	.	CASSSGTGSYEQYF	TGCGCCAGCAGCTCCGGGACAGGTTCCTACGAGCAGTACTTC
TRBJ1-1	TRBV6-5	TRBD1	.	CASSYSLRDRDTEAFF	TGTGCCAGCAGTTACTCTCTTCGGGACAGGGACACTGAAGCTTTCTTT
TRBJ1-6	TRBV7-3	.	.	CASSLNRQENSPLHF	TGTGCCAGCAGCTTAAACAGACAGGAGAATTCACCCCTCCACTTT
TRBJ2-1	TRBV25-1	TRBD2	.	CASSPGLAGGSSYNEQFF	TGTGCCAGCAGTCCGGGACTAGCGGGCGGGAGCTCCTACAATGAGCAGTTCTTC
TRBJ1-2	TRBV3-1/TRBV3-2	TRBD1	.	CASSQTPGQGVHYGYTF	TGTGCCAGCAGCCAAACCCCGGGACAGGGGGTGCACTATGGCTACACCTTC
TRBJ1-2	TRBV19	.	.	CASSRGLQNYGYTF	TGTGCCAGTAGTAGGGGACTCCAGAACTATGGCTACACCTTC
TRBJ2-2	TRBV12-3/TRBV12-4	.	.	CASSFGSSGELFF	TGTGCCAGCAGTTTTGGGAGCTCCGGGGAGCTGTTTTTT
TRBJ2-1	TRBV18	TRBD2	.	CASSPRLAGGHEQFF	TGTGCCAGCTCACCTCGACTAGCGGGAGGGCATGAGCAGTTCTTC
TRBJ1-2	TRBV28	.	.	CASRNSINYGYTF	TGTGCCAGCAGGAACTCTATTAACTATGGCTACACCTTC
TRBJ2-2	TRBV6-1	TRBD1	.	CASSEAQGALNTGELFF	TGTGCCAGCAGTGAAGCACAGGGGGCTCTAAACACCGGGGAGCTGTTTTTT
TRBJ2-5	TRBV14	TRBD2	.	CASSRPSGGVPAQYF	TGTGCCAGCAGCCGACCTAGCGGGGGGGTCCCGGCCCAGTACTTC
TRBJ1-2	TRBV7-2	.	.	CASTQGIHDGYTF	TGTGCCAGTACCCAGGGTATTCACGATGGCTACACCTTC
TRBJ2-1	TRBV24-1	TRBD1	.	CATRQGPATFF	TGTGCCACCCGACAGGGGCCCGCGACGTTCTTC
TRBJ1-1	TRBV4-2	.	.	CASSQDGQGISEAFF	TGTGCCAGCAGCCAAGATGGGCAGGGAATCTCTGAAGCTTTCTTT
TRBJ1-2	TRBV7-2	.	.	CASSLSPGNYGYTF	TGTGCCAGCAGCTTATCGCCAGGGAACTATGGCTACACCTTC
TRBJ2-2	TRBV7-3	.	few	CASSPQGGDTGELFF	TGTGCCAGCAGCCCTCAAGGGGGGGACACCGGGGAGCTGTTTTTT
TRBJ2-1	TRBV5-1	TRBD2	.	CASTPTSGAPNEQFF	TGCGCCAGCACCCCTACTAGCGGGGCCCCGAATGAGCAGTTCTTC
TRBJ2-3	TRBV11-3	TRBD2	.	CASSSGLAGLDTQYF	TGTGCCAGCAGCTCCGGACTAGCGGGATTAGATACGCAGTATTTT
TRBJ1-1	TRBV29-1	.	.	CSVGKMNTEAFF	TGCAGCGTTGGTAAAATGAACACTGAAGCTTTCTTT
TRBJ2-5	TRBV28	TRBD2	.	CARTKVRGDETQYF	TGTGCCAGAACCAAAGTACGGGGGGACGAGACCCAGTACTTC
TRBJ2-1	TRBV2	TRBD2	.	CASRRLAPYNEQFF	TGTGCCAGCAGGCGACTAGCCCCCTACAATGAGCAGTTCTTC
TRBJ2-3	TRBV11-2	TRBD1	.	CASSSYRGRGDTQYF	TGTGCCAGCAGCTCATACAGGGGGCGAGGTGATACGCAGTATTTT
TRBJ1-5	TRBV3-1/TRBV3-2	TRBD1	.	CASSGQGNQPQHF	TGTGCCAGCAGTGGACAGGGGAATCAGCCCCAGCATTTT
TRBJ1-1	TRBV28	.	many	CASSLGLNTEAFF	TGTGCCAGCAGTTTGGGACTGAATACTGAAGCTTTCTTT
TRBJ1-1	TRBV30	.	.	CASDGGLGTEAFF	TGTGCCTCTGACGGGGGTCTGGGCACTGAAGCTTTCTTT
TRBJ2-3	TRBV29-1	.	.	CSVLGRGTDTQYF	TGCAGCGTCCTTGGGCGGGGCACAGATACGCAGTATTTT
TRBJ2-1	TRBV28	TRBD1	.	CASRQPGQGKNEQFF	TGTGCCAGCAGACAGCCGGGACAGGGGAAGAATGAGCAGTTCTTC
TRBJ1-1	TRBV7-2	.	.	CASSFSTVSNTEAFF	TGTGCCAGCAGCTTCTCGACAGTCTCGAACACTGAAGCTTTCTTT
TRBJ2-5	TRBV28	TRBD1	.	CASSTGQGTETQYF	TGTGCCAGCAGCACCGGACAGGGAACAGAGACCCAGTACTTC
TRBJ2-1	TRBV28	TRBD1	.	CASSNYDRGRWTYNEQFF	TGTGCCAGCAGTAATTATGACAGGGGGCGCTGGACCTACAATGAGCAGTTCTTC
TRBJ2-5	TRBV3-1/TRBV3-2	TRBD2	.	CASRSAGGQETQYF	TGTGCCAGCAGATCAGCGGGAGGACAAGAGACCCAGTACTTC
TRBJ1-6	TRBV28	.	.	CASSLRGTYNSPLHF	TGTGCCAGCAGTTTAAGGGGAACCTATAATTCACCCCTCCACTTT
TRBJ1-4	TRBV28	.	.	CASSLAGEEFREKLFF	TGTGCCAGCAGTTTAGCGGGGGAAGAATTCCGGGAAAAACTGTTTTTT
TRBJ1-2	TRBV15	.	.	CATSRGSETAYGYTF	TGTGCCACCAGCAGAGGCTCCGAGACAGCGTATGGCTACACCTTC
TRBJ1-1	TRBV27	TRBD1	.	CASLSGGQGLTEAFF	TGTGCCAGCCTATCAGGGGGACAGGGGCTCACTGAAGCTTTCTTT
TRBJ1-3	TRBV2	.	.	CASMLAGISRNTIYF	TGTGCCAGCATGCTGGCAGGGATATCCCGGAACACCATATATTTT
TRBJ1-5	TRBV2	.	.	CASSEKGLSNQPQHF	TGTGCCAGCAGTGAAAAGGGGCTGAGCAATCAGCCCCAGCATTTT
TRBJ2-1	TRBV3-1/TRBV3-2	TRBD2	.	CASSHSTGGDEQFF	TGTGCCAGCAGCCATAGTACGGGGGGGGATGAGCAGTTCTTC